The text below deals with one T cell receptor beta chain. Antigen unknown. This sample was included in a study of cytomegalovirus exposure and HLA in healthy donors. About the study: There were tens of millions of unique TCRs (from HLA-typed donors) in an early data release. Study conclusions and caveats: Later analysis identified a missense DCLRE1C variant that was linked to TCR beta V- and J-gene trimming. TCR beta sequences reportedly predicted most subjects' HLA-A and HLA-B alleles accurately. Likely technical artifact: a cluster of highly shared sequence variants.

It was with 60 Vbeta and 13 Jbeta primers that the PCR ran. The repertoire was sequenced with immunoSEQ multiplex PCR; TCRdb's copy has only in-frame clones and lacks some. Here the sample spans around 220,000 clones, around 79% being singletons. The sequence derives from a girl aged 2 to 9 in good health and CMV-seronegative. Specimen: PBMCs.

The CDR3 reads CASREASGGSYEQYF. The CDR3 DNA reads TGCGCCAGCAGAGAAGCTAGCGGGGGCTCCTACGAGCAGTACTTC. The rearrangement joins TRBV4-1 to TRBJ2-7; TRBD2 matches 10 bases. Germline V gene lookup returns CDR1 MGHRA and CDR2 YSYEKL. Germline trimming cut 6 bases from V and 0 bases from J; bases unmatched to any gene: 5. The CDR3 is 15 amino acids.